This TCR beta chain is from a study of OX40 agonist ivuxolimab in advanced cancers. Study-level information: Prior checkpoint blockade (anti-PD-1, anti-PD-L1 or anti-CTLA-4) was permitted; around 39% had it.

As regards this clone: Its antigen remains unidentified. The junction differs from germline at one of its ends, possibly a read error.

Blood sampling was done at baseline, cycle 4 day 1, and cycle 7 day 1. Here immunoSEQ multiplex PCR was the method, and the copy in TCRdb shows in-frame clones only, minus some. The table lists approximately 24,000 clones, around 83% of them singletons. Looked up from germline, CDR1 is SEHNR and CDR2 is FQNEAQ (reference sequence). The CDR3 covers 15 residues. General study results and limits: Averaged across samples, CD8+ T cells carried more expanded clones than CD4+ did. Among patients with partial responses at 0.1-3.0 mg/kg, clonal expansion was among the lowest.

V is TRBV7-9 and J is TRBJ2-5; D is unresolved. This TCR derives from an adult with an advanced solid tumor such as melanoma, head and neck, liver or kidney cancer. The specimen was CD4+ or CD8+ T cells sorted from blood, collected in a trial of the OX40 agonist ivuxolimab. CDR3 nucleotides: TGTGCCAGCAGCTCCGGACCCGGGCTAAAAGATACCCAGTACTTC. Residues: CASSSGPGLKDTQYF.